The rows below give T cell receptor beta chains drawn from one sample of a study of CD8 T cells in Susac syndrome. Each CDR3 protein is one row after TCRdb ran MiXCR on the immunoSEQ multiplex PCR reads. The sample lists roughly 400,000 distinct CDR3 sequences; approximately 89% were seen once. The sequencing sample was made of CD8+ T cells from PBMCs. Every receptor here comes from a human donor with multiple sclerosis. The CDR3 runs from the conserved cysteine through the conserved F or W. The order of the fields is CDR3 protein, CDR3 DNA, J gene, D gene, V gene, clone size. D genes are given only for firm matches. Clone size is stated in some rows and not others, as once, few, many or a class when expanded.

CSARDPAGRPYEQYF | TGCAGTGCTAGAGATCCGGCCGGGAGGCCCTACGAGCAGTACTTC | TRBJ2-7 | TRBD2 | TRBV20-1 | NA
CSARSTGEGHGYTF | TGCAGTGCTAGATCCACAGGGGAAGGACATGGCTACACCTTC | TRBJ1-2 | TRBD1 | TRBV20-1 | NA
CASSLIGPSGEFVDTGELFF | TGTGCCAGCAGCTTAATAGGGCCTAGCGGGGAGTTTGTCGACACCGGGGAGCTGTTTTTT | TRBJ2-2 | TRBD2 | TRBV11-1 | NA
CASTEASGVIAGEQYF | TGCGCCAGCACCGAAGCTAGCGGGGTGATAGCAGGCGAGCAGTACTTC | TRBJ2-7 | TRBD2 | TRBV10-2 | NA
CSARPYQAAEETQYF | TGCAGTGCTAGACCTTATCAAGCGGCTGAAGAGACCCAGTACTTC | TRBJ2-5 | NA | TRBV20-1 | NA
CSVEVRSDYEQYF | TGCAGCGTTGAAGTGCGGTCAGATTACGAGCAGTACTTC | TRBJ2-7 | NA | TRBV29-1 | NA
CASSPLTSVILETQYF | TGTGCCAGCAGCCCTCTCACTAGCGTTATTCTGGAGACCCAGTACTTC | TRBJ2-5 | TRBD2 | TRBV6-1 | NA
CASSTGTINTGELFF | TGTGCCAGCAGTACCGGGACCATTAACACCGGGGAGCTGTTTTTT | TRBJ2-2 | NA | TRBV12-3/TRBV12-4 | NA
CASLKVGGRETNTGELFF | TGTGCCAGCCTCAAAGTGGGGGGAAGAGAGACGAACACCGGGGAGCTGTTTTTT | TRBJ2-2 | NA | TRBV6-1 | NA
CATTGGPYEQYF | TGTGCCACGACAGGGGGCCCCTACGAGCAGTACTTC | TRBJ2-7 | TRBD1 | TRBV27 | NA
CASSARDPSFQETQYF | TGTGCCAGCAGTGCAAGGGATCCTAGTTTCCAAGAGACCCAGTACTTC | TRBJ2-5 | NA | TRBV6-1 | once
CASSPPTGTGWTEAFF | TGTGCCAGCAGTCCCCCAACAGGGACGGGATGGACTGAAGCTTTCTTT | TRBJ1-1 | NA | TRBV6-2/TRBV6-3 | NA
CACSPRHSYNSPLHF | TGTGCCTGCAGTCCGCGGCACTCCTATAATTCACCCCTCCACTTT | TRBJ1-6 | NA | TRBV30 | NA
CASSRGLYNEQFF | TGTGCCAGTAGTCGCGGACTTTACAATGAGCAGTTCTTC | TRBJ2-1 | NA | TRBV19 | NA
CAWSVPQGFHEQYF | TGTGCCTGGAGTGTTCCCCAGGGATTCCACGAGCAGTACTTC | TRBJ2-7 | NA | TRBV30 | NA
CASSAGTSSYNEQFF | TGTGCCAGCAGTGCAGGGACGTCCTCCTACAATGAGCAGTTCTTC | TRBJ2-1 | NA | TRBV6-1 | NA
CASSLYGSVNTEAFF | TGTGCCAGCAGTTTATACGGATCTGTGAACACTGAAGCTTTCTTT | TRBJ1-1 | NA | TRBV28 | NA
CASSSRTAPRDNEQFF | TGTGCCAGCAGTTCTCGGACAGCTCCTCGGGACAATGAGCAGTTCTTC | TRBJ2-1 | NA | TRBV28 | NA
CASSSRTSGGSYEQYF | TGTGCCAGCAGCTCCCGGACTAGCGGAGGCTCCTACGAGCAGTACTTC | TRBJ2-7 | TRBD2 | TRBV11-2 | NA
CASSLAVSGHLDSGNTIYF | TGTGCCAGCAGCTTAGCGGTATCGGGACACCTCGACTCTGGAAACACCATATATTTT | TRBJ1-3 | NA | TRBV7-9 | NA
CASRTRAGATEQYF | TGTGCCAGTAGGACGAGGGCAGGGGCGACCGAGCAGTACTTC | TRBJ2-7 | NA | TRBV19 | NA
CAISDSNQGSGELFF | TGTGCCATCAGTGACTCTAACCAGGGGTCCGGGGAGCTGTTTTTT | TRBJ2-2 | NA | TRBV10-3 | NA
CASSGGTSGSVTGELFF | TGTGCCAGCAGCGGGGGGACTAGCGGGAGTGTCACCGGGGAGCTGTTTTTT | TRBJ2-2 | TRBD2 | TRBV5-4 | NA
CASSFSGRDTQYF | TGTGCCAGCAGTTTTAGCGGGAGGGATACGCAGTATTTT | TRBJ2-3 | TRBD2 | TRBV28 | NA
CASSSLGGLGNEQFF | TGTGCCAGCTCATCGCTGGGGGGTCTTGGGAATGAGCAGTTCTTC | TRBJ2-1 | NA | TRBV18 | NA
CAASPGAQDYNEQFF | TGTGCCGCGTCCCCAGGGGCTCAAGACTACAATGAGCAGTTCTTC | TRBJ2-1 | NA | TRBV30 | NA
CSARDLVFTRDTQYF | TGCAGTGCTAGAGATCTAGTGTTTACAAGGGATACGCAGTATTTT | TRBJ2-3 | NA | TRBV20-1 | NA
CASTAGDGCTF | TGTGCCAGCACCGCAGGGGATGGCTGCACCTTC | TRBJ1-2 | NA | TRBV6-4 | NA
CASIREASGRAFGYEQYF | TGTGCCAGCATACGGGAGGCTAGCGGGAGGGCCTTCGGATACGAGCAGTACTTC | TRBJ2-7 | TRBD2 | TRBV6-1 | NA
CATSRLTGTAYEQYF | TGTGCCACCAGCAGATTGACCGGGACAGCATACGAGCAGTACTTC | TRBJ2-7 | TRBD1 | TRBV15 | NA
CASRISGWNQPQHF | TGTGCCAGCAGGATAAGCGGGTGGAATCAGCCCCAGCATTTT | TRBJ1-5 | NA | TRBV27 | NA